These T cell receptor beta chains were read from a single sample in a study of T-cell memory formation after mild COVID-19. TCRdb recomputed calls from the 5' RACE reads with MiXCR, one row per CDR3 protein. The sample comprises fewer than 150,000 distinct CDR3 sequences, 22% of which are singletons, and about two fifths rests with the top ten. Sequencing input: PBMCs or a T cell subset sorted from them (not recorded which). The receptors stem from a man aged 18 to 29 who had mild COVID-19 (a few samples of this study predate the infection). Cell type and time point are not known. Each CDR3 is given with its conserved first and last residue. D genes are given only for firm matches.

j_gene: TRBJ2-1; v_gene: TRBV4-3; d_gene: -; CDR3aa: CASSQHTYNEQFF
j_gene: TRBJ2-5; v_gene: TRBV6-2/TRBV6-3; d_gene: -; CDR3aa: CASRFDPEETQYF
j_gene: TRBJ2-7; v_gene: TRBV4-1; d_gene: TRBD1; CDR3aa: CASSLRDRSYEQYF
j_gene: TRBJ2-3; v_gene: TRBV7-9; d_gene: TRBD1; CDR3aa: CASKNRGYVTDTQYF
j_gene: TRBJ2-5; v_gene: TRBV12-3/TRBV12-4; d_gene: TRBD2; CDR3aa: CASRGGLETQYF
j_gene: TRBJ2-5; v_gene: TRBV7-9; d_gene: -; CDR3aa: CASSPAQEETQYF
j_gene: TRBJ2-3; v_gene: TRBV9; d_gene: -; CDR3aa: CASSVAQADTQYF
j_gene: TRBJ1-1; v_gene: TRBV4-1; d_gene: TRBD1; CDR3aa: CASSQVDGTGNTEAFF
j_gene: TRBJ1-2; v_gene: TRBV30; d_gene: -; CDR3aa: CACDGGRGTF
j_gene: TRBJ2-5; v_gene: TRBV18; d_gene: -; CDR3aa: CASSPTSETQYF
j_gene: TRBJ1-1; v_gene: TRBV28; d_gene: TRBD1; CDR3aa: CASRLIYPDRASEAFF
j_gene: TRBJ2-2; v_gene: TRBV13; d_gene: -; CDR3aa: CASSLLVSGELFF
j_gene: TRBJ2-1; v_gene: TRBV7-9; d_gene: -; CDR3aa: CASSLALQYNEQFF
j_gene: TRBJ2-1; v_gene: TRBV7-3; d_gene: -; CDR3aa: CASSLDVSGTFNEQFF
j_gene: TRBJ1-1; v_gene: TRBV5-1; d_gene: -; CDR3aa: CASSLFRADTEAFF
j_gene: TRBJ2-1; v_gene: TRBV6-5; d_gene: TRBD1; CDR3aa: CASSYQGDNEQFF
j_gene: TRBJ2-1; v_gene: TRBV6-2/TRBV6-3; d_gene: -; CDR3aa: CASGGVGSLTYNEQFF